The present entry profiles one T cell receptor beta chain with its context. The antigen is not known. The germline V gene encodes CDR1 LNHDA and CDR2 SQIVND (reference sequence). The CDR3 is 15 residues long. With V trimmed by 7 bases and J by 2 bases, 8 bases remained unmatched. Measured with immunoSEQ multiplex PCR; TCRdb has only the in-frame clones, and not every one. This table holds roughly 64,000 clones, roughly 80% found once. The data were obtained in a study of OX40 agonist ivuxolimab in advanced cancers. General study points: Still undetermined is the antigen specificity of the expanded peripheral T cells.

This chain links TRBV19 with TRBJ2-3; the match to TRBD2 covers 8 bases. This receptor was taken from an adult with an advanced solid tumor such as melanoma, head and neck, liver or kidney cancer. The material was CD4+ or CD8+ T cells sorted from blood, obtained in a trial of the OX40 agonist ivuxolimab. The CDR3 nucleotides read TGTGCCAGTACCGGGAGGGGACTTCTCACAGATACGCAGTATTTT. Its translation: CASTGRGLLTDTQYF.